This T cell receptor beta chain emerged from a study of cytomegalovirus exposure and HLA in healthy donors. In the PCR, 60 Vbeta and 13 Jbeta primers were used. The data were produced by immunoSEQ multiplex PCR, yet TCRdb's version contains in-frame clones alone and is incomplete. Here the sample spans roughly 190,000 clones, roughly 80% being singletons. Whole-study results and caveats: The classifier, whose performance was assessed in both the original and validation cohorts, reportedly diagnosed cytomegalovirus status with high specificity and sensitivity. Researchers catalogued approximately 160 TCR beta chains as cytomegalovirus-associated. A later look showed TCR association rates differing by HLA locus, highest for DRB1 and lowest for HLA-C.

On this clone: Its specificity is unknown.

When sampled, the donors appeared nominally healthy, though they likely had unrecorded immune exposures. Sequencing was done on a sample of PBMCs. The receptor was isolated from a woman aged 18-29 years in good health and CMV-seronegative.

The CDR3 spells CASSLGPTAYEQYV. The CDR3 coding sequence is TGTGCCAGCAGCTTAGGTCCCACAGCCTACGAGCAGTACGTC. The V and J genes are TRBV7-9 and TRBJ2-7; D ambiguous. This CDR3 has 14 residues. CDR1 is SEHNR and CDR2 is FQNEAQ in the germline V gene (reference sequence). Deletions cut 1 base from V and 2 bases from J, with 9 bases between.